A selection of T cell receptor beta chains follows, all from one sample in a study of technical replicates of blood from a handful of donors. Assay used: immunoSEQ multiplex PCR; TCRdb lists only in-frame clones, some missing. The data show around 80,000 clones, 89% seen once. The sample was T cells isolated from PBMCs. Source of these receptors: a human donor in good health. CDR3s include the opening cysteine and the closing phenylalanine or tryptophan. The D gene is left open where the match is weak. Expanded clones are given a class, and other clones once, few, many or no size at all.

v_call: TRBV5-6
clone_size: -
d_call: -
j_call: TRBJ2-6
cdr3_aa: CASSLQGTGANVLTF
cdr3_nt: TGTGCCAGCAGCTTACAGGGTACGGGGGCCAACGTCCTGACTTTC

v_call: TRBV4-2
clone_size: -
d_call: TRBD2
j_call: TRBJ2-1
cdr3_aa: CASSLNGGGDYNEQFF
cdr3_nt: TGTGCCAGCAGCCTAAATGGGGGAGGGGATTACAATGAGCAGTTCTTC

v_call: TRBV4-1
clone_size: once
d_call: TRBD2
j_call: TRBJ2-1
cdr3_aa: CASSQKASGPSSYNEQFF
cdr3_nt: TGCGCCAGCAGCCAAAAGGCTAGCGGCCCAAGCTCCTACAATGAGCAGTTCTTC

v_call: TRBV7-3
clone_size: -
d_call: TRBD2
j_call: TRBJ2-1
cdr3_aa: CASSYIAGAVYNEQFF
cdr3_nt: TGTGCCAGCAGCTACATAGCGGGTGCTGTCTACAATGAGCAGTTCTTC

v_call: TRBV9
clone_size: -
d_call: -
j_call: TRBJ2-5
cdr3_aa: CASSVGQNQETQYF
cdr3_nt: TGTGCCAGCAGCGTAGGACAAAATCAAGAGACCCAGTACTTC

v_call: TRBV6-1
clone_size: few
d_call: -
j_call: TRBJ1-2
cdr3_aa: CASSEWGGDYGYTF
cdr3_nt: TGTGCCAGCAGTGAATGGGGAGGTGACTATGGCTACACCTTC

v_call: TRBV6-5
clone_size: once
d_call: TRBD2
j_call: TRBJ2-1
cdr3_aa: CASSYSIGSGNEQFF
cdr3_nt: TGTGCCAGCAGTTACTCGATAGGTAGCGGGAATGAGCAGTTCTTC

v_call: TRBV5-1
clone_size: -
d_call: -
j_call: TRBJ1-1
cdr3_aa: CASRHVTGNTEAFF
cdr3_nt: TGCGCCAGCCGCCACGTAACAGGGAACACTGAAGCTTTCTTT

v_call: TRBV29-1
clone_size: -
d_call: TRBD1
j_call: TRBJ2-1
cdr3_aa: CSDVGTGYNNEQFF
cdr3_nt: TGCAGCGACGTCGGGACAGGGTATAACAATGAGCAGTTCTTC

v_call: TRBV11-2
clone_size: -
d_call: -
j_call: TRBJ2-5
cdr3_aa: CASSPGETQYF
cdr3_nt: TGTGCCAGCAGCCCAGGGGAGACCCAGTACTTC

v_call: TRBV2
clone_size: -
d_call: TRBD2
j_call: TRBJ2-7
cdr3_aa: CASTRTGVAGDSYEQYF
cdr3_nt: TGTGCCAGCACAAGGACAGGAGTAGCGGGAGACAGTTACGAGCAGTACTTC

v_call: TRBV27
clone_size: -
d_call: -
j_call: TRBJ1-5
cdr3_aa: CASSLDRRSNQPQHF
cdr3_nt: TGTGCCAGCAGTTTAGACAGGCGGAGCAATCAGCCCCAGCATTTT

v_call: TRBV7-7
clone_size: -
d_call: -
j_call: TRBJ2-1
cdr3_aa: CASSPNFYNEQFF
cdr3_nt: TGTGCCAGCAGCCCAAACTTCTACAATGAGCAGTTCTTC

v_call: TRBV28
clone_size: -
d_call: -
j_call: TRBJ1-1
cdr3_aa: CASSLQGQAEAFF
cdr3_nt: TGTGCCAGCAGTTTACAGGGGCAAGCTGAAGCTTTCTTT

v_call: TRBV10-2
clone_size: -
d_call: -
j_call: TRBJ2-3
cdr3_aa: CASSEYPPGTSTDTQYF
cdr3_nt: TGCGCCAGCAGTGAGTACCCTCCGGGGACTAGCACAGATACGCAGTATTTT

v_call: TRBV9
clone_size: -
d_call: -
j_call: TRBJ1-5
cdr3_aa: CASSARASNQPQHF
cdr3_nt: TGTGCCAGCAGCGCCAGGGCCTCGAATCAGCCCCAGCATTTT

v_call: TRBV5-1
clone_size: -
d_call: TRBD2
j_call: TRBJ2-7
cdr3_aa: CASSLGLAATYEQYF
cdr3_nt: TGCGCCAGCAGCTTAGGACTAGCGGCCACCTACGAGCAGTACTTC

v_call: TRBV7-8
clone_size: -
d_call: -
j_call: TRBJ2-5
cdr3_aa: CASSFPSWGRRQETQYF
cdr3_nt: TGTGCCAGCAGCTTTCCCTCATGGGGGAGGAGGCAAGAGACCCAGTACTTC

v_call: TRBV6-1
clone_size: -
d_call: TRBD2
j_call: TRBJ2-1
cdr3_aa: CASSALSGTYNEQFF
cdr3_nt: TGTGCCAGCAGTGCCCTTAGCGGGACCTACAATGAGCAGTTCTTC

v_call: TRBV11-3
clone_size: -
d_call: -
j_call: TRBJ2-7
cdr3_aa: CASSEGASSYEQYF
cdr3_nt: TGTGCCAGCAGCGAAGGGGCAAGCTCCTACGAGCAGTACTTC

v_call: TRBV6-5
clone_size: -
d_call: TRBD1
j_call: TRBJ1-1
cdr3_aa: CASSHSRTGNTEAFF
cdr3_nt: TGTGCCAGCAGCCACTCCCGGACAGGGAACACTGAAGCTTTCTTT

v_call: TRBV12-5
clone_size: -
d_call: -
j_call: TRBJ1-5
cdr3_aa: CASGLGRDQPQHF
cdr3_nt: TGTGCTAGTGGTTTGGGGAGGGATCAGCCCCAGCATTTT

v_call: TRBV19
clone_size: -
d_call: -
j_call: TRBJ2-3
cdr3_aa: CASSIGGDTQYF
cdr3_nt: TGTGCCAGTAGTATAGGCGGAGATACGCAGTATTTT

v_call: TRBV7-9
clone_size: -
d_call: -
j_call: TRBJ2-1
cdr3_aa: CASSFTGEQFF
cdr3_nt: TGTGCCAGCAGCTTCACAGGGGAGCAGTTCTTC

v_call: TRBV19
clone_size: -
d_call: -
j_call: TRBJ2-2
cdr3_aa: CASKRNRDSGELFF
cdr3_nt: TGTGCCAGCAAGAGGAACAGGGATTCCGGGGAGCTGTTTTTT

v_call: TRBV7-9
clone_size: -
d_call: -
j_call: TRBJ1-4
cdr3_aa: CASSLVAAAYGEKLFF
cdr3_nt: TGTGCCAGCAGCTTAGTTGCGGCGGCCTATGGGGAAAAACTGTTTTTT

v_call: TRBV6-6
clone_size: -
d_call: TRBD1
j_call: TRBJ1-5
cdr3_aa: CASSIGKGAGQPQHF
cdr3_nt: TGTGCCAGCAGTATAGGAAAGGGGGCAGGACAGCCCCAGCATTTT

v_call: TRBV30
clone_size: -
d_call: -
j_call: TRBJ2-3
cdr3_aa: CAWSVKGESPDTQYF
cdr3_nt: TGTGCCTGGAGTGTCAAGGGGGAGTCGCCAGATACGCAGTATTTT

v_call: TRBV19
clone_size: -
d_call: TRBD1
j_call: TRBJ2-1
cdr3_aa: CASSNPLGTVGNNEQFF
cdr3_nt: TGTGCCAGTAGTAACCCGCTCGGGACAGTAGGTAACAATGAGCAGTTCTTC

v_call: TRBV10-2
clone_size: -
d_call: -
j_call: TRBJ2-2
cdr3_aa: CASSVGGLAGELFF
cdr3_nt: TGCGCCAGCAGTGTAGGAGGTTTGGCCGGGGAGCTGTTTTTT

v_call: TRBV2
clone_size: -
d_call: TRBD1
j_call: TRBJ1-2
cdr3_aa: CASKGSGGYGYTF
cdr3_nt: TGTGCCAGCAAAGGATCAGGGGGCTATGGCTACACCTTC

v_call: TRBV4-1
clone_size: -
d_call: TRBD2
j_call: TRBJ2-7
cdr3_aa: CASSVAQLAGDEQYF
cdr3_nt: TGCGCCAGCAGCGTCGCCCAACTAGCGGGAGATGAGCAGTACTTC

v_call: TRBV28
clone_size: -
d_call: TRBD1
j_call: TRBJ1-5
cdr3_aa: CASRTTGDHQPQHF
cdr3_nt: TGTGCCAGCAGGACTACAGGGGATCATCAGCCCCAGCATTTT

v_call: TRBV7-6
clone_size: -
d_call: TRBD2
j_call: TRBJ2-7
cdr3_aa: CASSPKKGLAGRGYEQYF
cdr3_nt: TGTGCCAGCAGCCCGAAGAAGGGACTAGCGGGTCGCGGCTACGAGCAGTACTTC

v_call: TRBV19
clone_size: -
d_call: TRBD2
j_call: TRBJ2-1
cdr3_aa: CASSLSGQGTSGSYEQFF
cdr3_nt: TGTGCCAGTAGCCTCTCGGGACAGGGGACTAGCGGGAGCTATGAGCAGTTCTTC

v_call: TRBV6-1
clone_size: -
d_call: -
j_call: TRBJ2-3
cdr3_aa: CASSEGTGTWDTQYF
cdr3_nt: TGTGCCAGCAGTGAAGGAACAGGGACCTGGGATACGCAGTATTTT

v_call: TRBV4-1
clone_size: -
d_call: -
j_call: TRBJ2-2
cdr3_aa: CASSQVDMGLLRGELFF
cdr3_nt: TGCGCCAGCAGCCAAGTAGATATGGGGCTTCTCCGCGGGGAGCTGTTTTTT

v_call: TRBV19
clone_size: few
d_call: TRBD1
j_call: TRBJ1-1
cdr3_aa: CASTMDRSNTEAFF
cdr3_nt: TGTGCCAGTACCATGGACAGGTCGAACACTGAAGCTTTCTTT

v_call: TRBV19
clone_size: -
d_call: TRBD2
j_call: TRBJ2-7
cdr3_aa: CATSGVSYEQYF
cdr3_nt: TGTGCCACTAGCGGGGTCTCCTACGAGCAGTACTTC

v_call: TRBV6-4
clone_size: -
d_call: -
j_call: TRBJ2-3
cdr3_aa: CASSDLHSGTDTQYF
cdr3_nt: TGTGCCAGCAGTGACCTGCATAGCGGCACAGATACGCAGTATTTT

v_call: TRBV5-1
clone_size: -
d_call: TRBD2
j_call: TRBJ2-1
cdr3_aa: CASSLELAGGYEQFF
cdr3_nt: TGCGCCAGCAGCTTGGAACTAGCGGGAGGCTATGAGCAGTTCTTC

v_call: TRBV9
clone_size: -
d_call: -
j_call: TRBJ1-1
cdr3_aa: CASSVQQGNTEAFF
cdr3_nt: TGTGCCAGCAGCGTGCAACAGGGGAACACTGAAGCTTTCTTT

v_call: TRBV7-9
clone_size: few
d_call: -
j_call: TRBJ1-4
cdr3_aa: CASSLEGRVGEKLFF
cdr3_nt: TGTGCCAGCAGCTTAGAAGGCAGGGTGGGAGAAAAACTGTTTTTT

v_call: TRBV25-1
clone_size: few
d_call: -
j_call: TRBJ2-7
cdr3_aa: CASRERGEQYF
cdr3_nt: TGTGCCAGCAGAGAAAGGGGCGAGCAGTACTTC

v_call: TRBV5-1
clone_size: -
d_call: -
j_call: TRBJ1-5
cdr3_aa: CASSLGQDQPQHF
cdr3_nt: TGCGCCAGCAGCTTAGGCCAGGATCAGCCCCAGCATTTT

v_call: TRBV5-8
clone_size: -
d_call: -
j_call: TRBJ1-1
cdr3_aa: CASSLQGYTEAFF
cdr3_nt: TGTGCCAGCAGCTTGCAGGGTTACACTGAAGCTTTCTTT

v_call: TRBV6-9
clone_size: -
d_call: TRBD2
j_call: TRBJ2-4
cdr3_aa: CARTARGGAKNIQYF
cdr3_nt: TGTGCCCGGACCGCGCGGGGGGGGGCCAAAAACATTCAGTACTTC

v_call: TRBV10-3
clone_size: -
d_call: TRBD2
j_call: TRBJ2-1
cdr3_aa: CAMSLAGEKQFF
cdr3_nt: TGTGCCATGTCCTTGGCGGGAGAGAAGCAGTTCTTC

v_call: TRBV4-1
clone_size: -
d_call: -
j_call: TRBJ2-2
cdr3_aa: CASSQRRGDTGELFF
cdr3_nt: TGCGCCAGCAGCCAACGGAGGGGAGACACCGGGGAGCTGTTTTTT

v_call: TRBV11-2
clone_size: -
d_call: -
j_call: TRBJ2-1
cdr3_aa: CASSFIRGSYNEQFF
cdr3_nt: TGTGCCAGCAGCTTTATCCGCGGCTCCTACAATGAGCAGTTCTTC

v_call: TRBV30
clone_size: -
d_call: -
j_call: TRBJ2-7
cdr3_aa: CAWTGGYEQYF
cdr3_nt: TGTGCCTGGACCGGGGGCTACGAGCAGTACTTC

v_call: TRBV19
clone_size: -
d_call: -
j_call: TRBJ1-5
cdr3_aa: CASSIDTIQPQHF
cdr3_nt: TGTGCCAGTAGTATAGATACTATTCAGCCCCAGCATTTT

v_call: TRBV5-1
clone_size: -
d_call: -
j_call: TRBJ2-5
cdr3_aa: CASSTPVQGRETQYF
cdr3_nt: TGCGCCAGCAGCACCCCAGTTCAGGGGAGAGAGACCCAGTACTTC

v_call: TRBV28
clone_size: few
d_call: TRBD1
j_call: TRBJ1-2
cdr3_aa: CASSRTGGLGYTF
cdr3_nt: TGTGCCAGCAGTAGGACAGGGGGCCTTGGCTACACCTTC